The present TCR beta chain was sequenced within a study of monozygotic twins with inflammatory bowel disease. This CDR3 has 16 amino acids. Germline CDR1 LGHNT, CDR2 FRNRAP. For each CDR3 protein, TCRdb gives one entry from its re-call of the 5' RACE reads, without DNA. The sample has over 150,000 distinct CDR3 sequences. The sequenced material came from blood. The origin of this receptor is a human donor with ulcerative colitis or Crohn's disease, or a healthy co-twin of an affected twin (not recorded which). The chain employs TRBV12-5 and TRBJ2-1; TCRdb names TRBD1, which stays unverified in the absence of DNA. CDR3: CASGLGQGAPEDEQFF.